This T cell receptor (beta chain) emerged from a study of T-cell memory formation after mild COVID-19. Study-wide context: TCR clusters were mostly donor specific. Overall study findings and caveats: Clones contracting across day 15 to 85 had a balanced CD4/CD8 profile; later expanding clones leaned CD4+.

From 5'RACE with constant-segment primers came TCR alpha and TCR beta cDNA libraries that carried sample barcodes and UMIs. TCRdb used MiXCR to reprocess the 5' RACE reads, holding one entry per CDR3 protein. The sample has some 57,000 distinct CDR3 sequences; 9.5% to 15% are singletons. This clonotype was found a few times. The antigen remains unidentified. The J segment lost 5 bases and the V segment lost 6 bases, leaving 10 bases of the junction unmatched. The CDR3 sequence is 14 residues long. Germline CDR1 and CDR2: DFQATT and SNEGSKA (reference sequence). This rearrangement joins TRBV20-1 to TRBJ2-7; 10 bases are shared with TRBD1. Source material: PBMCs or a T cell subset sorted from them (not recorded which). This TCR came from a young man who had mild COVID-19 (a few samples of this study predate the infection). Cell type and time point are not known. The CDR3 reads CSAHIWDRGNEQYF. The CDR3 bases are TGCAGTGCCCACATCTGGGACAGGGGCAACGAGCAGTACTTC.